This TCR beta chain was observed in a study of T-cell memory formation after mild COVID-19. Study findings and constraints: Pre-infection memory contained some responding clones, which suggested that cross-reactive memory had joined.

CDR3 length: 15 amino acids. Germline trimming cut 5 bases from V and 5 bases from J; bases unmatched to any gene: 10. From the 5' RACE reads, TCRdb called clonotypes with MiXCR, one entry per CDR3 protein. The sample lists nearly 200,000 distinct CDR3 sequences, about 16% seen once, with roughly 2.4% in the top ten. With regard to this clonotype: Its specificity is not known.

The V and J genes are TRBV12-3 or TRBV12-4 and TRBJ2-7; 9 bases line up with TRBD1. The specimen was PBMCs or a T cell subset sorted from them (not recorded which). The sequence was obtained from an adult woman who had mild COVID-19 (a few samples of this study predate the infection). Cell type and time point are not known. This CDR3 reads CASSHRDRDLNEQYF. The CDR3 DNA is TGTGCCAGCAGTCACCGGGACAGGGATCTCAACGAGCAGTACTTC.